These 8 T cell receptor beta chains share one sample of origin, sequenced in a study of shared clonotypes between healthy human individuals. Here immunoSEQ multiplex PCR was the method, and the copy in TCRdb shows in-frame clones only, minus some. The repertoire consists of roughly 2,300,000 clones, with around 92% occurring once and the leading ten covering around 0.38%. The sequencing sample was made of naive CD4+ T cells from PBMCs. The subset is: CD45RA+ positively selected. The receptors come from a man aged 18 to 35 in good health. Some clones in this sample may be carry-over from other donors' samples.

This rearrangement joins TRBV28 to TRBJ2-2, with D maybe TRBD1 (5 bases). This CDR3 is built from 17 residues. Trimming left V 3 bases short and J 1 base short, with 15 bases between. CDR1 MDHEN and CDR2 SYDVKM come from the germline V gene. CDR3 loop: CASSFVPRAVNTGELFF. The CDR3 region has the DNA TGTGCCAGCAGTTTCGTTCCCAGGGCGGTGAACACCGGGGAGCTGTTTTTT.

The chain carries TRBV7-8 and TRBJ2-3, with 13 bases fitting TRBD2. CDR3 size: 16 residues. The germline V gene encodes CDR1 SGHVS and CDR2 FQNEAQ. After removal of 0 bases from V and 7 bases from J, the junction contained 4 bases not matched to a gene. CDR3 sequence (DNA): TGTGCCAGCAGCTTAGCGACTAGCGGGAGGACCAATACGCAGTATTTT. Translated, it gives CASSLATSGRTNTQYF.

This sequence joins TRBV11-2 and TRBJ2-1; D uncertain. V was pared by 5 bases and J by 8 bases, with 10 bases between. CDR1 and CDR2 from the germline V gene are SGHAT and FQNNGV. The CDR3 is 12 amino acids. CDR3 in DNA: TGTGCCAGCAGCCCTCACCGAGATGAGCAGTTCTTC. Translated: CASSPHRDEQFF.

J is TRBJ2-3 and V is TRBV5-1; TRBD2 matches at 13 bases. This CDR3 spans 14 amino acids. Trimming at V came to 6 bases and at J to 6 bases, leaving 4 bases not matched to a gene. The germline CDR1 and CDR2 sequences are SGHRS and YFSETQ. The CDR3 region is CASKGLAGPDTQYF. The CDR3 DNA sequence: TGCGCCAGCAAGGGACTAGCGGGACCGGATACGCAGTATTTT. Together with reference TRBV5-1 and TRBJ2-3, the CDR3 gives the full variable domain: KAGVTQTPRYLIKTRGQQVTLSCSPISGHRSVSWYQQTPGQGLQFLFEYFSETQRNKGNFPGRFSGRQFSNSRSEMNVSTLELGDSALYLCASKGLAGPDTQYFGPGTRLTVL.

The chain joins TRBV10-3 to TRBJ2-2, with 12 nucleotides matching TRBD2. Looked up from germline, CDR1 is ENHRY and CDR2 is SYGVKD. Losses at the gene ends were 4 bases for V and 1 base for J; bases not matched to a gene: 1. CDR3 length equals 16 residues. The CDR3 region is CAISGGLAGNTGELFF. In DNA form, the CDR3 reads TGTGCCATCAGTGGGGGACTAGCGGGGAACACCGGGGAGCTGTTTTTT.

This clone was observed a few times. The chain employs TRBV20-1 and TRBJ1-5, with no clear D. V was trimmed by 3 bases and J by 5 bases, leaving 2 bases between them. Germline V CDR1 and CDR2: DFQATT, SNEGSKA (reference sequence). The CDR3 runs to 10 residues. CDR3: CSASDQPQHF. DNA of the CDR3: TGCAGTGCTAGTGATCAGCCCCAGCATTTT.

This rearrangement joins TRBV7-9 to TRBJ2-5; TRBD1 agrees at 8 bases. Germline V gene data show CDR1 as SEHNR and CDR2 as FQNEAQ (reference sequence). There are 17 residues in the CDR3. V gave up 8 bases and J gave up 1 base; unmatched junction bases: 15. CDR3 nucleotide sequence: TGTGCCAGCTTGGCGGGACAGGTTGTTCCCTCCCAAGAGACCCAGTACTTC. Amino acid sequence: CASLAGQVVPSQETQYF. The full variable domain, with the rest looked up from reference TRBV7-9 and TRBJ2-5, is DTGVSQNPRHKITKRGQNVTFRCDPISEHNRLYWYRQTLGQGPEFLTYFQNEAQLEKSRLLSDRFSAERPKGSFSTLEIQRTEQGDSAMYLCASLAGQVVPSQETQYFGPGTRLLVL.

The V gene is TRBV29-1, the J gene TRBJ2-3, with 10 bases aligning to TRBD1. The germline gives CDR1 SQVTM, CDR2 ANQGSEA. The V segment lost 6 bases and the J segment 2 bases; nucleotides outside the gene matches: 8. This CDR3 is built from 15 residues. The CDR3 spells CSVRWGQGNTDTQYF. The CDR3 DNA follows: TGCAGCGTCCGTTGGGGACAGGGGAACACAGATACGCAGTATTTT.